Below, 20 T cell receptor beta chains from the same sample are listed, as sequenced in a study of a mutant IDH1 vaccine in newly diagnosed glioma. Their antigens remain unidentified. The sample's time point: week 47, end of study. Vaccinated patients received 300 ug of mutant IDH1 20-mer peptide per dose, with topical imiquimod. Assay: immunoSEQ multiplex PCR; the TCRdb copy retains only in-frame clones and omits some. The table includes about 55,000 clones, 76% detected once. Source: PBMCs, taken from a glioma patient whose treatment included an IDH1 peptide vaccine. These receptors were taken from a woman between 40 and 55 years old with glioma. Some clones in this sample may be carry-over from other donors' samples.

The table lists this clone with a few counts. CDR3 in DNA: TGTGCCAGCAGCTTAGGGGTAAATCAGCCCCAGCATTTT. Translating gives CASSLGVNQPQHF. The chain carries TRBV7-2 and TRBJ1-5; D is undetermined. Looked up from germline, CDR1 is SGHTA and CDR2 is FQGNSA. This CDR3 has 13 amino acids. V dropped 1 base and J dropped 4 bases, with 5 bases sitting between them.

This clone was detected a few times. The chain employs TRBV5-4 and TRBJ2-7, with D possibly being TRBD2 (7 bases). The CDR3 is made up of 16 amino acids. Trimming removed 0 bases from V and 4 bases from J, with 17 bases in between. Per germline, CDR1 SGHNT and CDR2 YYREEE (reference sequence). The CDR3, as DNA: TGTGCCAGCAGCTTGGACGGGGGGCCGTCCCTATACGAGCAGTACTTC. Its translation: CASSLDGGPSLYEQYF.

The chain employs TRBV7-2 and TRBJ1-2; D ambiguous. Germline-derived CDR1 and CDR2 are SGHTA and FQGNSA. V gave up 1 base and J gave up 4 bases, with 7 bases separating them. CDR3 length: 13 residues. The CDR3 DNA follows: TGTGCCAGCAGCTTAGTACAGTTCTATGGCTACACCTTC. This sequence encodes CASSLVQFYGYTF. Full variable domain (outside the CDR3, taken from reference TRBV7-2 and TRBJ1-2): GAGVSQSPSNKVTEKGKDVELRCDPISGHTALYWYRQSLGQGLEFLIYFQGNSAPDKSGLPSDRFSAERTGGSVSTLTIQRTQQEDSAVYLCASSLVQFYGYTFGSGTRLTVV.

The chain couples TRBV5-1 to TRBJ1-6; 9 bases match TRBD1. Losses at the gene ends were 2 bases for V and 12 bases for J; bases not matched to a gene: 6. The germline CDR1 and CDR2 sequences are SGHRS and YFSETQ. This CDR3 is built from 14 residues. CDR3 residues: CASSLDTGGLPLHF. Written as DNA, the CDR3 is TGCGCCAGCAGCTTAGATACAGGGGGCTTACCCCTCCACTTT.

The rearrangement uses TRBV5-6 and TRBJ1-2; perhaps TRBD1 as D (5 bases). There are 14 residues in the CDR3. Trimming removed 4 bases at V and 4 bases at J, with 14 bases between. Looked up from germline, CDR1 is SGHDT and CDR2 is YYEEEE. The CDR3 loop reads CASSEGEPTYGYTF. As DNA, the CDR3 is TGTGCCAGCAGCGAAGGGGAGCCCACCTATGGCTACACCTTC.

CDR3 sequence reads: CASSLMGGGGNTIYF. DNA of the CDR3: TGTGCCAGCAGCTTAATGGGGGGCGGTGGAAACACCATATATTTT. The chain has TRBV7-2 and TRBJ1-3, with a weak D call TRBD1 (6 bases). The CDR3 consists of 15 residues. The germline gives CDR1 SGHTA, CDR2 FQGNSA. V was shortened by 2 bases and J by 3 bases, with 11 bases between the two germline ends.

The chain couples TRBV27 to TRBJ1-5; D perhaps matches TRBD1 (5 bases). V was shortened by 2 bases and J by 8 bases, with 10 bases between the two germline ends. The CDR3 spans 13 residues. The V gene's germline CDR1 is MNHEY and CDR2 SMNVEV (reference sequence). The CDR3 sequence: CASSLTRVKPQHF. Written as DNA, the CDR3 is TGTGCCAGCAGTTTAACCAGGGTGAAGCCCCAGCATTTT.

The rearrangement joins TRBV20-1 to TRBJ2-5; maybe TRBD1 (5 bases). The CDR3 length is 11 residues. V lost 6 bases and J lost 5, with 10 bases in between. Per germline, CDR1 DFQATT and CDR2 SNEGSKA (reference sequence). The CDR3 region is CSARGAETQYF. Written as DNA, the CDR3 is TGCAGTGCCCGTGGGGCCGAGACCCAGTACTTC.

V gene TRBV6-5 combines with J gene TRBJ2-7; D is ambiguous. Trimming took 8 bases from V and 1 from J, leaving 18 bases between them. Germline CDR1 and CDR2: MNHEY and SVGAGI. The length of the CDR3 is 15 residues. The CDR3 DNA reads as TGTGCCAGCTCCTCTGGGCCCTCTTGGTCCTACGAGCAGTACTTC. This sequence encodes CASSSGPSWSYEQYF.

The chain combines TRBV7-2 with TRBJ2-7, with D perhaps matching TRBD2 (5 bases). The germline CDR1 and CDR2 sequences are SGHTA and FQGNSA. Between the trimmed V and J ends, which lost 4 bases and 7 bases, there was a span of 14 bases. The CDR3 contains 13 residues. CDR3: CASSSTRGREQYF. In nucleotides, the CDR3 is TGTGCCAGCAGCTCAACACGGGGTAGGGAGCAGTACTTC.

This clone was seen at least ten times. This sequence joins TRBV2 and TRBJ1-1; D not resolved. This CDR3 comprises 14 residues. The V gene's germline CDR1 is SNHLY and CDR2 FYNNEI. Trimming took off 3 bases at V and 3 bases at J, with 11 bases between the two ends. CDR3 region: CASSDSGGDTEAFF. CDR3 DNA sequence: TGTGCCAGCAGTGACTCGGGTGGGGACACTGAAGCTTTCTTT.

The genes are TRBV7-3 and TRBJ1-1, with D perhaps matching TRBD1 (6 bases). Trimming removed 5 bases at V and 3 bases at J, with 16 bases between. CDR1 and CDR2 (germline): SGHTA, FQGTGA. CDR3 length: 15 residues. The CDR3 coding sequence is TGTGCCAGCAGCCCCGTTCCAGGGGCTGACACTGAAGCTTTCTTT. Translation: CASSPVPGADTEAFF.

This clone was picked up a small number of times. The CDR3 here is CASHGWTEAFF. The DNA for the CDR3 is TGTGCCAGCCACGGTTGGACTGAAGCTTTCTTT. This chain connects TRBV2 to TRBJ1-1; D gene uncertain. This CDR3 comprises 11 residues. V gave up 8 bases and J gave up 5 bases, with 9 bases separating them. Germline loops: CDR1 SNHLY, CDR2 FYNNEI.

V and J are TRBV2 and TRBJ2-3; 10 bases line up with TRBD2. From germline, CDR1 is SNHLY and CDR2 FYNNEI. Germline trimming cut 5 bases from V and 0 bases from J; bases unmatched to any gene: 5. The CDR3 has 16 amino acids. The CDR3 DNA reads as TGTGCCAGCAGTTACGGGACTAGCGAAAGCACAGATACGCAGTATTTT. It encodes CASSYGTSESTDTQYF.

V and J are TRBV4-3 and TRBJ2-7; 7 bases are a match to TRBD1. This CDR3 spans 15 amino acids. Germline assignment: CDR1 LGHNA and CDR2 YSLEER. V lost 1 base, J lost 2 bases, and 5 bases stayed unmatched. The CDR3 protein is CASSQGTGTPYEQYF. The CDR3 DNA is TGCGCCAGCAGCCAAGGGACAGGTACCCCCTACGAGCAGTACTTC.

CDR3 coding DNA: TGTGCCATCAGCGGCAACAGGGTGGACGGCTACACCTTC. Residues: CAISGNRVDGYTF. This chain joins TRBV10-3 and TRBJ1-2; maybe TRBD1 (6 bases). The CDR3 contains 13 residues. Germline V gene data show CDR1 as ENHRY and CDR2 as SYGVKD. Trimming took off 6 bases at V and 8 bases at J, with 16 bases between the two ends.

The chain has TRBV30 and TRBJ1-6, with 9 nucleotides matching TRBD1. Germline trimming cut 3 bases from V and 10 bases from J; bases unmatched to any gene: 10. In germline, CDR1 is GTSNPN, CDR2 SVGIG (reference sequence). This CDR3 spans 15 amino acids. In DNA, the CDR3 is TGTGCCTGGAGAGTACAGGGGGCGAATGGGTCACCCCTCCACTTT. Translating gives CAWRVQGANGSPLHF.

The rearrangement links TRBV21-1 to TRBJ1-5. TRBV21-1 is assigned pseudogene status. The CDR3 has 14 amino acids. The CDR3 loop reads CATLTGNSNQPQHF. The CDR3 bases are TGTGCCACCCTTACCGGGAATAGCAATCAGCCCCAGCATTTT.

The chain combines TRBV19 with TRBJ2-6, with 8 nucleotides matching TRBD1. Germline lookup yields CDR1 LNHDA and CDR2 SQIVND (reference sequence). Unmatched junction bases numbered 5, after V lost 6 bases and J lost 1 base. The CDR3 is 16 residues long. The CDR3, as DNA: TGTGCCAGTAGGACCCGGACAGGGTCTGGGGCCAACGTCCTGACTTTC. This translates into CASRTRTGSGANVLTF.

This clone was recorded a few times. The rearrangement joins TRBV5-1 to TRBJ2-5; D remains unclear. V was clipped by 0 bases and J by 2 bases, with 11 bases between them. The CDR3 is 15 amino acids. Germline V CDR1 and CDR2: SGHRS, YFSETQ. CDR3 sequence reads: CASSLVDNLQETQYF. The CDR3 nucleotides are TGCGCCAGCAGCTTGGTGGATAACCTACAAGAGACCCAGTACTTC. The full variable domain, completed using reference TRBV5-1 and TRBJ2-5, is KAGVTQTPRYLIKTRGQQVTLSCSPISGHRSVSWYQQTPGQGLQFLFEYFSETQRNKGNFPGRFSGRQFSNSRSEMNVSTLELGDSALYLCASSLVDNLQETQYFGPGTRLLVL.